These 27 T cell receptor beta chains came from one sample sequenced in a study of T cells in Graves' hyperthyroidism and ophthalmopathy. Amplified TCR beta CDR3 regions derived from RNA transcripts. The TCR CDR3 was amplified in a first-round RT-PCR using the HTBI primer set. TCRdb analysed the multiplex PCR reads with MiXCR anew, one entry per CDR3 protein. The data contain 500,000 to 750,000 distinct CDR3 sequences, less than 20% of them singletons. The specimen was blood. The receptors were gathered from a woman aged 25 to 45 with Graves' hyperthyroidism.

This clonotype was detected ten times or more. The CDR3 DNA follows: TGTGCCAGCAGTTACTCGACAGGCCTAGGCACAGATACGCAGTATTTT. This encodes CASSYSTGLGTDTQYF. The V gene is TRBV6-5, the J gene TRBJ2-3; possible D gene TRBD1, 6 bases. Deletions cut 0 bases from V and 1 base from J, with 11 bases between. CDR3 length: 16 amino acids. Germline V gene sequence: CDR1 MNHEY, CDR2 SVGAGI.

This clonotype was seen a handful of times. J is TRBJ2-2 and V is TRBV7-3; D not resolved. CDR1 SGHTA and CDR2 FQGTGA come from the germline V gene. The CDR3 consists of 14 residues. Trimming pared 5 bases from V and 2 bases from J, leaving 9 bases between. In nucleotides, the CDR3 is TGTGCCAGCAGCCGCTCCCCCAACACCGGGGAGCTGTTTTTT. Its protein is CASSRSPNTGELFF.

This chain links TRBV19 with TRBJ2-7; the D gene is possibly TRBD2 (5 bases). CDR1 LNHDA and CDR2 SQIVND come from the germline V gene (reference sequence). The CDR3 is 15 residues long. Trimming shortened V by 3 bases and J by 2 bases, and 14 bases separated the two germline ends. The CDR3 spells CASSIRWESPYEQYF. For the CDR3, the DNA is TGTGCCAGTAGTATTCGATGGGAGAGCCCCTACGAGCAGTACTTC.

The V and J genes are TRBV11-1 and TRBJ1-1; D is possibly TRBD1 (6 bases). This CDR3 contains 15 residues. The germline gives CDR1 SGHAT, CDR2 FQDESV (reference sequence). The ends were cut back, 5 bases at V and 3 bases at J, with 16 bases in the middle. CDR3 loop: CASSQVGGAYTEAFF. The CDR3 nucleotides are TGTGCCAGCAGCCAAGTGGGGGGGGCCTACACTGAAGCTTTCTTT.

This chain uses TRBV7-2 with TRBJ2-5; TRBD1 matches at 7 bases. The CDR3 has 14 amino acids. With V trimmed by 5 bases and J by 2 bases, 5 bases remained unmatched. Germline V gene sequence: CDR1 SGHTA, CDR2 FQGNSA. DNA for the CDR3: TGTGCCAGCAGCAGACAGGGTATACAAGAGACCCAGTACTTC. Protein: CASSRQGIQETQYF.

This chain uses TRBV9 with TRBJ2-7; D may be TRBD1 or TRBD2 (5 bases each). This CDR3 contains 15 residues. With 0 bases removed from V and 0 bases from J, the gap between germline ends came to 10 bases. CDR1 is SGDLS, CDR2 YYNGEE, per germline. This CDR3 reads CASSVAVGASYEQYF. Written as DNA, the CDR3 is TGTGCCAGCAGCGTAGCAGTCGGGGCCTCCTACGAGCAGTACTTC.

The chain uses TRBV2 and TRBJ2-1; TRBD2 aligns across 8 bases. Germline CDR1 is SNHLY and CDR2 is FYNNEI. This CDR3 spans 14 amino acids. With V trimmed by 7 bases and J by 3 bases, 5 bases remained unmatched. The CDR3 region is CASTSSGIYNEQFF. In DNA, the CDR3 is TGTGCCAGCACTAGTAGCGGGATCTACAATGAGCAGTTCTTC.

This chain links TRBV10-3 with TRBJ2-5; D gene uncertain. The CDR3 consists of 11 residues. Trimming took off 3 bases at V and 5 bases at J, with 4 bases between the two ends. Germline loops: CDR1 ENHRY, CDR2 SYGVKD. This CDR3 is CAISEDETQYF. CDR3 DNA: TGTGCCATCAGTGAAGATGAGACCCAGTACTTC.

This clonotype came up many times. V and J are TRBV7-8 and TRBJ2-7; D remains unclear. Germline-derived CDR1 and CDR2 are SGHVS and FQNEAQ. This CDR3 contains 11 residues. The V end was cut by 0 bases, the J end by 9 bases, with 6 bases between. CDR3 sequence reads: CASSLALVQYF. In DNA form, the CDR3 reads TGTGCCAGCAGCTTAGCCCTTGTGCAGTACTTC.

This clonotype was detected only a few times. The chain links TRBV7-9 to TRBJ2-1; 8 bases line up with TRBD1. Unmatched junction bases numbered 7, after V lost 2 bases and J lost 7 bases. Germline V CDR1 and CDR2: SEHNR, FQNEAQ (reference sequence). The CDR3 length is 15 residues. The CDR3 region is CASSLRGTGGNEQFF. The DNA for the CDR3 is TGTGCCAGCAGCTTAAGGGGGACAGGAGGGAATGAGCAGTTCTTC.

This clonotype was counted at least ten times. The chain has TRBV7-2 and TRBJ2-3; weak D call: TRBD2 (5 bases). In germline, CDR1 is SGHTA, CDR2 FQGNSA. CDR3 length: 13 residues. V dropped 2 bases and J dropped 7 bases, with 10 bases sitting between them. As DNA, the CDR3 is TGTGCCAGCAGCTTAATCGAGGGCCATACGCAGTATTTT. It specifies CASSLIEGHTQYF.

This clonotype has at least ten counts. CDR3 loop: CASSPGTSLNTGELFF. The CDR3 DNA reads as TGCGCCAGCAGCCCAGGGACTAGCTTGAACACCGGGGAGCTGTTTTTT. The V gene is TRBV5-1, the J gene TRBJ2-2, with 9 bases identical to TRBD2. The CDR3 spans 16 residues. Germline V gives CDR1 SGHRS, CDR2 YFSETQ. After removal of 4 bases from V and 1 base from J, the junction contained 5 bases not matched to a gene.

This clonotype was recorded a few times. The chain couples TRBV20-1 to TRBJ1-4, with a weak D call TRBD1 (5 bases). Per the germline V gene, CDR1 is DFQATT and CDR2 is SNEGSKA (reference sequence). Trimming took 6 bases from V and 8 from J, leaving 19 bases between them. The CDR3 runs 14 residues. CDR3 protein: CSAPTGDAVEKLFF. DNA of the CDR3: TGCAGTGCCCCCACGGGGGATGCGGTCGAAAAACTGTTTTTT.

The V and J genes are TRBV20-1 and TRBJ2-6; possible D gene TRBD1, 6 bases. In germline, CDR1 is DFQATT, CDR2 SNEGSKA (reference sequence). Trimming shortened V by 1 base and J by 0 bases, and 13 bases separated the two germline ends. CDR3 size: 17 residues. CDR3 DNA sequence: TGCAGTGCTAGAGTTTGGACAGCAGACTCTGGGGCCAACGTCCTGACTTTC. This codes for CSARVWTADSGANVLTF.

In its sample, this clonotype was seen many times. The chain combines TRBV28 with TRBJ1-1, with 10 bases lining up with TRBD1. V was pared by 6 bases and J by 7 bases, with 11 bases of the junction left unmatched. The CDR3 is made up of 15 amino acids. The germline V gene encodes CDR1 MDHEN and CDR2 SYDVKM. The CDR3 reads CASRQTGTGVGEAFF. The CDR3 coding sequence is TGTGCCAGCAGACAAACCGGGACAGGGGTGGGTGAAGCTTTCTTT.

This clonotype has a count of ten or more. The rearrangement links TRBV11-2 to TRBJ2-7, with TRBD2 matching over 10 bases. The CDR3 has 16 residues. CDR1 SGHAT and CDR2 FQNNGV come from the germline V gene. V shed 1 base and J 7 bases; nucleotides not matched to a gene: 10. CDR3 loop: CASSLVVASGGREQYF. The CDR3 coding sequence is TGTGCCAGCAGCTTAGTTGTGGCTAGCGGGGGAAGGGAGCAGTACTTC. The variable domain in full, with the rest retrieved from reference TRBV11-2 and TRBJ2-7, is EAGVAQSPRYKIIEKRQSVAFWCNPISGHATLYWYQQILGQGPKLLIQFQNNGVVDDSQLPKDRFSAERLKGVDSTLKIQPAKLEDSAVYLCASSLVVASGGREQYFGPGTRLTVT.

Remarks on this clonotype: A much larger clone differs by one base, so this may be a read error. The chain combines TRBV7-2 with TRBJ1-1, with a weak D call TRBD1 (5 bases). With 7 bases removed from V and 0 bases from J, the gap between germline ends came to 18 bases. The V gene's germline CDR1 is SGHTA and CDR2 FQGNSA. The CDR3 is 16 amino acids. The CDR3 reads CASNMDRQSMNTEAFF. The CDR3 DNA reads TGTGCCAGCAACATGGACCGACAGTCCATGAACACTGAAGCTTTCTTT.

This clonotype was counted ten times or more. The J gene is TRBJ2-1, the V gene TRBV15; perhaps TRBD1 as D (5 bases). This CDR3 comprises 16 residues. Per the germline V gene, CDR1 is LNHNV and CDR2 is YYDKDF (reference sequence). Between the trimmed V and J ends, which lost 0 bases and 6 bases, there was a span of 15 bases. The CDR3 coding sequence is TGTGCCACCAGCAGAGAGCCAGGGCTAGTAGGCAATGAGCAGTTCTTC. Encoded protein: CATSREPGLVGNEQFF.

This clonotype was observed a few times. A clone one base away is much larger, so this may be a read error. This rearrangement joins TRBV11-3 to TRBJ2-1, with 11 bases aligning to TRBD2. The CDR3 has 15 residues. CDR1 and CDR2 from the germline V gene are SGHNT and YENEEA. The CDR3 nucleotides read TGTGCCAGCAGCTCCTCTAGCGGGAGGATCAATAAGCAGTTCTTC. Amino acid sequence: CASSSSSGRINKQFF.

In this sample, this clonotype turned up many times. CDR3 in amino acids: CASSLAQGTGNTIYF. Written as DNA, the CDR3 is TGTGCCAGCAGTTTAGCACAGGGTACAGGAAACACCATATATTTT. The chain is built from TRBV28 and TRBJ1-3; a weak D match, TRBD1 (6 bases). V was pared by 2 bases and J by 4 bases, with 12 bases between. The CDR3 is made up of 15 amino acids. The germline V gene has CDR1 MDHEN and CDR2 SYDVKM.

The rearrangement uses TRBV19 and TRBJ2-7; unclear D gene. The CDR3 runs 13 residues. V lost 3 bases to trimming and J lost 2 bases, with 8 bases between them. Germline V CDR1 and CDR2: LNHDA, SQIVND (reference sequence). The CDR3 here is CASSISLTYEQYF. The CDR3 region has the DNA TGTGCCAGTAGTATCAGCCTCACCTACGAGCAGTACTTC. The full variable domain, rest sourced from reference TRBV19 and TRBJ2-7, is DGGITQSPKYLFRKEGQNVTLSCEQNLNHDAMYWYRQDPGQGLRLIYYSQIVNDFQKGDIAEGYSVSREKKESFPLTVTSAQKNPTAFYLCASSISLTYEQYFGPGTRLTVT.

This clonotype is a singleton in its sample. A much larger clone sits a single nucleotide away, making a read error possible. J is TRBJ2-5 and V is TRBV15; the match to TRBD2 covers 11 bases. Germline assignment: CDR1 LNHNV and CDR2 YYDKDF (reference sequence). The CDR3 sequence is 14 residues long. CDR3: CATTGTSGQKTQHF. CDR3 DNA: TGTGCCACTACCGGGACTAGCGGTCAGAAGACCCAGCACTTC. Based on the CDR3 plus reference TRBV15 and TRBJ2-5, the full variable domain is DAMVIQNPRYQVTQFGKPVTLSCSQTLNHNVMYWYQQKSSQAPKLLFHYYDKDFNNEADTPDNFQSRRPNTSFCFLDIRSPGLGDTAMYLCATTGTSGQKTQHFGPGTRLLVL.

Many counts were recorded for this clonotype. This chain joins TRBV6-1 and TRBJ2-5; 7 positions agree with TRBD2. The CDR3 loop spans 15 amino acids. J lost 5 bases, V lost 6 bases, and 12 bases had no gene match. The germline CDR1 and CDR2 sequences are MNHNS and SASEGT. The DNA for the CDR3 is TGTGCCAGCAGCGCCGGAACGGTGGGGGGGGAGACCCAGTACTTC. Translating gives CASSAGTVGGETQYF.

This clonotype was picked up a small number of times. The V and J genes are TRBV5-1 and TRBJ1-2, with D unresolved. The V and J ends lost 3 bases and 0 bases respectively, with 12 bases between them. The germline gives CDR1 SGHRS, CDR2 YFSETQ. This CDR3 comprises 15 residues. CDR3 sequence (DNA): TGCGCCAGCAGCTCCAGGAACAGCGCTAACTATGGCTACACCTTC. This translates into CASSSRNSANYGYTF.

The chain combines TRBV4-2 with TRBJ1-2, with unresolved D. CDR3 length equals 18 residues. Germline CDR1 and CDR2: LGHNA and YNFKEQ. V gave up 0 bases and J gave up 3 bases, with 20 bases separating them. The CDR3 region has the DNA TGTGCCAGCAGCCAAGAAACCATAAGAGATGGAGCGTACTATGGCTACACCTTC. As protein: CASSQETIRDGAYYGYTF.

This clonotype was counted once. Since a much larger clone is just one base distant, this may be a read error. The chain joins TRBV29-1 to TRBJ1-1; weak D call: TRBD1 (5 bases). The ends were cut back, 3 bases at V and 3 bases at J, with 23 bases in the middle. The CDR3 covers 17 residues. Germline CDR1 SQVTM, CDR2 ANQGSEA. CDR3 DNA: TGCAGCGTTGAGTCGTCCGGCACAGGACACATGGACACTGAAGCTTTCTTT. Translated: CSVESSGTGHMDTEAFF.

This clonotype has a count of ten or more. In DNA, the CDR3 is TGTGCCAGCTCACCACTCCTCAAGACGGGCGGGGAGCTGTTTTTT. Its protein product is CASSPLLKTGGELFF. This sequence joins TRBV18 and TRBJ2-2; D remains ambiguous. This CDR3 is built from 15 residues. From germline, CDR1 is KGHSH and CDR2 LQKENI. V dropped 1 base and J dropped 7 bases, with 13 bases sitting between them.